The 21 T cell receptor beta chains given below trace back to one sample, sequenced in a study of blood T cell repertoires in COVID-19. Generated by immunoSEQ multiplex PCR, the TCRdb table keeps only in-frame clones and is missing some. The data hold around 100,000 clones, with roughly 87% observed a single time. Source material: peripheral blood. Every receptor here comes from a man over 45 with active COVID-19.

This chain connects TRBV19 to TRBJ2-1, with 8 bases lining up with TRBD1. Germline V CDR1 and CDR2: LNHDA, SQIVND (reference sequence). CDR3 length equals 13 residues. After removal of 11 bases from V and 3 bases from J, the junction contained 6 bases not matched to a gene. The CDR3: CAVRGQGYNEQFF. DNA of the CDR3: TGTGCCGTCCGAGGACAGGGCTACAATGAGCAGTTCTTC.

V and J are TRBV7-8 and TRBJ1-5, with D perhaps matching TRBD1 (5 bases). Trimming shortened V by 5 bases and J by 4 bases, and 9 bases separated the two germline ends. The CDR3 totals 13 residues. Germline values: CDR1 SGHVS, CDR2 FQNEAQ. The CDR3: CASSLRENQPQHF. DNA for the CDR3: TGTGCCAGCAGCCTCAGGGAAAATCAGCCCCAGCATTTT.

The chain couples TRBV18 to TRBJ2-1, with TRBD1 matching 8 bases. The CDR3 extends over 15 amino acids. J lost 8 bases, V lost 1 base, and 7 bases had no gene match. Looked up from germline, CDR1 is KGHSH and CDR2 is LQKENI. The CDR3 region is CASSPLAGGLDEQFF. The CDR3 bases are TGTGCCAGCTCACCACTGGCAGGGGGCCTCGATGAGCAGTTCTTC. The whole variable domain, remainder taken from reference TRBV18 and TRBJ2-1, is NAGVMQNPRHLVRRRGQEARLRCSPMKGHSHVYWYRQLPEEGLKFMVYLQKENIIDESGMPKERFSAEFPKEGPSILRIQQVVRGDSAAYFCASSPLAGGLDEQFFGPGTRLTVL.

The chain employs TRBV12-5 and TRBJ2-4, with a tentative D call TRBD1 (6 bases). V was cut by 4 bases and J by 4 bases, with 17 bases left in between. Germline V lookup: CDR1 LGHNT, CDR2 FRNRAP. This CDR3 region has 16 residues. CDR3 region: CASGSLLTGLKNIQYF. CDR3 bases: TGTGCTAGTGGTTCTCTCCTCACAGGGTTAAAAAACATTCAGTACTTC.

The chain combines TRBV6-2 or TRBV6-3 with TRBJ1-3; the D gene is possibly TRBD1 (6 bases). Trimming removed 5 bases from V and 3 bases from J, with 11 bases in between. Germline V gene lookup returns CDR1 MNHEY and CDR2 SVGEGT. This CDR3 is 14 amino acids long. The CDR3 bases are TGTGCCAGCAGTGCCGGGACAAGTGGAAACACCATATATTTT. This translates into CASSAGTSGNTIYF.

The chain joins TRBV27 to TRBJ1-1; D gene unclear. This CDR3 has 13 amino acids. V lost 2 bases and J lost 3, with 7 bases in between. CDR1 MNHEY and CDR2 SMNVEV come from the germline V gene (reference sequence). The CDR3 loop is CASSLTQYTEAFF. In nucleotides, the CDR3 is TGTGCCAGCAGTTTAACGCAGTACACTGAAGCTTTCTTT.

This chain connects TRBV9 to TRBJ2-3; the match to TRBD2 covers 9 bases. The ends lost 8 bases at V and 9 bases at J; junction bases unmatched: 10. CDR3 size: 13 residues. Germline V CDR1 and CDR2: SGDLS, YYNGEE. The DNA for the CDR3 is TGTGCCAGATCTAGCGGGGTTGCGAAGACGCAGTATTTT. Its translation: CARSSGVAKTQYF.

The V call is TRBV18, the J call TRBJ2-7; TRBD1 aligns across 11 bases. V shed 6 bases and J 4 bases; nucleotides not matched to a gene: 8. CDR1 is KGHSH, CDR2 LQKENI, per germline. This CDR3 spans 15 amino acids. The CDR3 here is CASSLRTGGFYEQYF. CDR3 nucleotides: TGTGCCAGCTCTCTGAGGACAGGGGGCTTTTACGAGCAGTACTTC.

V gene TRBV11-2 combines with J gene TRBJ1-1; a weak D match, TRBD1 (6 bases). The germline V gene has CDR1 SGHAT and CDR2 FQNNGV. Trimming cost V 2 bases and J 4 bases, with 11 bases left between them. This CDR3 is built from 14 residues. The CDR3 DNA follows: TGTGCCAGCAGCTTAACCAACAGGGTCACTGAAGCTTTCTTT. Its translation: CASSLTNRVTEAFF.

The chain is built from TRBV4-2 and TRBJ1-5; no clear D gene. V was shortened by 0 bases and J by 1 base, with 13 bases between the two germline ends. The V gene's germline CDR1 is LGHNA and CDR2 YNFKEQ. This CDR3 contains 17 residues. The CDR3 nucleotides read TGTGCCAGCAGCCAAGATCTCGGAGGTGGCAGCAATCAGCCCCAGCATTTT. Translation: CASSQDLGGGSNQPQHF.

The genes are TRBV7-8 and TRBJ1-1; D is possibly TRBD1 (5 bases). CDR1 and CDR2 (germline): SGHVS, FQNEAQ. V was shortened by 5 bases and J by 2 bases, with 9 bases between the two germline ends. This CDR3 contains 13 residues. This CDR3 reads CASSNQGNTEAFF. CDR3 nucleotide sequence: TGTGCCAGCAGCAATCAGGGAAACACTGAAGCTTTCTTT. Combining the CDR3 with reference TRBV7-8 and TRBJ1-1 gives the whole variable domain GAGVSQSPRYKVAKRGQDVALRCDPISGHVSLFWYQQALGQGPEFLTYFQNEAQLDKSGLPSDRFFAERPEGSVSTLKIQRTQQEDSAVYLCASSNQGNTEAFFGQGTRLTVV.

This chain connects TRBV18 to TRBJ2-7, with D possibly being TRBD1 (6 bases). Trimming took off 6 bases at V and 1 base at J, with 16 bases between the two ends. The CDR3 has 15 amino acids. Germline-derived CDR1 and CDR2 are KGHSH and LQKENI. The CDR3: CASSPSTGGSYEQYF. The CDR3 nucleotides read TGTGCCAGCTCGCCTTCGACAGGTGGGTCCTACGAGCAGTACTTC.

This chain links TRBV10-3 with TRBJ1-5; D unclear. The CDR3 consists of 14 residues. V gave up 2 bases and J gave up 4 bases, with 9 bases separating them. Germline lookup yields CDR1 ENHRY and CDR2 SYGVKD. CDR3 DNA: TGTGCCATCAGTGAGGGACTGAGTAATCAGCCCCAGCATTTT. Translated, it gives CAISEGLSNQPQHF.

The chain has TRBV7-2 and TRBJ2-3, with TRBD2 identical over 8 bases. The CDR3 loop spans 17 amino acids. J lost 5 bases, V lost 1 base, and 11 bases had no gene match. Germline values: CDR1 SGHTA, CDR2 FQGNSA. The CDR3 reads CASSLVWSTGGLDTQYF. The CDR3 region has the DNA TGTGCCAGCAGCTTAGTTTGGTCGACGGGGGGGCTAGATACGCAGTATTTT.

CDR3 loop: CASSLAAGAGGQPQHF. In DNA, the CDR3 is TGTGCCAGCAGCTTGGCCGCAGGGGCAGGGGGTCAGCCCCAGCATTTT. The rearrangement links TRBV5-6 to TRBJ1-5; 7 bases fit TRBD1. Looked up from germline, CDR1 is SGHDT and CDR2 is YYEEEE. The junction had 9 bases not matched to a gene; V was cut back by 0 bases and J by 6 bases. The CDR3 length is 16 residues.

The chain uses TRBV3-1 (or the pseudogene TRBV3-2) and TRBJ1-2, with D maybe TRBD1 (6 bases). CDR1 is LGHDT, CDR2 YNNKEL, per germline (reference sequence). CDR3 length equals 14 residues. V was clipped by 0 bases and J by 5 bases, with 10 bases between them. In nucleotides, the CDR3 is TGTGCCAGCAGCCAAGATGGGGGGGCATATGGCTACACCTTC. It yields the protein CASSQDGGAYGYTF.

For the CDR3, the DNA is TGTGCCAGCAGCCGAAGCGAAAATCAGCCCCAGCATTTT. Translation gives CASSRSENQPQHF. This chain uses TRBV3-1 (or the pseudogene TRBV3-2) with TRBJ1-5; D is undetermined. Trimming left V 4 bases short and J 4 bases short, with 8 bases between. CDR1 and CDR2 (germline): LGHDT, YNNKEL (reference sequence). The CDR3 spans 13 residues.

V and J are TRBV9 and TRBJ2-3, with 7 bases identical to TRBD2. After removal of 1 base from V and 0 bases from J, the junction contained 5 bases not matched to a gene. The CDR3 is 16 residues long. Germline CDR1 reads SGDLS; CDR2 reads YYNGEE. CDR3 sequence (DNA): TGTGCCAGCAGCGTATCGGTCGGGGGGAGCACAGATACGCAGTATTTT. It yields the protein CASSVSVGGSTDTQYF.

The chain carries TRBV5-1 and TRBJ1-6, with 7 bases aligning to TRBD1. Germline V gene lookup returns CDR1 SGHRS and CDR2 YFSETQ. The CDR3 is 15 residues long. Trimming removed 7 bases from V and 7 bases from J; junction bases left unmatched: 11. CDR3 in amino acids: CASATGTEINSPLHF. Here the CDR3 DNA reads TGCGCCAGCGCTACAGGGACAGAGATAAATTCACCCCTCCACTTT.

In its sample, this clone was seen a few times. The V gene is TRBV6-5, the J gene TRBJ1-2, with TRBD1 as a possible D gene (5 bases). Between the trimmed V and J ends, which lost 2 bases and 6 bases, there was a span of 13 bases. This CDR3 region has 14 residues. Germline lookup yields CDR1 MNHEY and CDR2 SVGAGI. The CDR3 region is CASSYMGGGDGYTF. CDR3 nucleotide sequence: TGTGCCAGCAGTTACATGGGGGGGGGAGATGGCTACACCTTC.

The chain couples TRBV5-1 to TRBJ1-2; TRBD1 aligns across 8 bases. Unmatched junction bases numbered 7, after V lost 7 bases and J lost 8 bases. Germline CDR1 SGHRS, CDR2 YFSETQ. There are 12 residues in the CDR3. The CDR3 region has the DNA TGCGCCAGCTCAGGGGGCGGAGGGGGCTACACCTTC. Translation: CASSGGGGGYTF.